The clone carrying this T cell receptor (beta chain) was observed many times. What it recognizes is unknown. The time point is: sample taken at primary tumor resection. The study sequenced unsorted whole RNA from tumor, nontumor lung or frozen PBMC. Patients with untreated early-stage non-small cell lung cancer, numbering 72, were the donors. This record belongs to a study of spatial heterogeneity in lung cancer. Looking at the study overall: Raw reads contained each unique TCR and UMI combination more than ten times on average.

On each TCR cDNA molecule, a unique molecular identifier was present. MiXCR, run by TCRdb on the 5' RACE reads, gives a single entry per CDR3 protein. The data hold some 15,000 distinct CDR3 sequences, with more than 10% observed a single time. The germline gives CDR1 SEHNR, CDR2 FQNEAQ (reference sequence). This CDR3 comprises 14 residues. With V trimmed by 4 bases and J by 8 bases, 3 bases remained unmatched. Overall study findings and caveats: More often at tumor resection than at routine follow-up, ubiquitous expanded tumor TCRs were detected in the blood.

This receptor was obtained from a female donor with early-stage non-small cell lung cancer. The sample was PBMCs, taken at surgery. This chain connects TRBV7-9 to TRBJ1-6, with TRBD1 identical over 9 bases. CDR3 bases: TGTGCCAGCAGCTATACAGGGGGCGATTCACCCCTCCACTTT. Translated: CASSYTGGDSPLHF.